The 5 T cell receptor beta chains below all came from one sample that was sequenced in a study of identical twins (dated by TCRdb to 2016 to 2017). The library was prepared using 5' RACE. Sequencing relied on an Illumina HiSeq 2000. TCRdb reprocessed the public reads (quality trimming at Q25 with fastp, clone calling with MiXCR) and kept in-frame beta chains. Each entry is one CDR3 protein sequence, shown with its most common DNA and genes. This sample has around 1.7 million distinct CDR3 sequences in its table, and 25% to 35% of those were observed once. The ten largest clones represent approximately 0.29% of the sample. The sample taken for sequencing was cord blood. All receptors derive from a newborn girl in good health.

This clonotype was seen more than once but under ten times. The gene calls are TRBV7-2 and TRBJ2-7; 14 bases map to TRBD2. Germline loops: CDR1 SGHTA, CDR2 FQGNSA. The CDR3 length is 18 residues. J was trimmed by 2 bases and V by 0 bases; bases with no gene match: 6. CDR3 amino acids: CASSLAGTSGGLTYEQYF. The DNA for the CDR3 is TGTGCCAGCAGCTTAGCCGGGACTAGCGGGGGCCTTACCTACGAGCAGTACTTC.

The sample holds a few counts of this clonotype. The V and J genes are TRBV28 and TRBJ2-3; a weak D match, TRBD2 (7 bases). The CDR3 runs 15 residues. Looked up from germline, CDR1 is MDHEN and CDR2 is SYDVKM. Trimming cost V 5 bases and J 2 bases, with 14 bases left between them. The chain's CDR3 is CASSGLGGVTDTQYF. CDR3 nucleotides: TGTGCCAGCAGTGGTCTAGGGGGGGTCACAGATACGCAGTATTTT.

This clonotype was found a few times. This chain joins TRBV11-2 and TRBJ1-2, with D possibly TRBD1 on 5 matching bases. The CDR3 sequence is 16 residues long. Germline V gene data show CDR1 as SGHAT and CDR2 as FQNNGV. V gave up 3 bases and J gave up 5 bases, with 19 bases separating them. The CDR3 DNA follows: TGTGCCAGCAGCTTCTACTTGGGGGGGGATCAGTATGGCTACACCTTC. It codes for CASSFYLGGDQYGYTF.

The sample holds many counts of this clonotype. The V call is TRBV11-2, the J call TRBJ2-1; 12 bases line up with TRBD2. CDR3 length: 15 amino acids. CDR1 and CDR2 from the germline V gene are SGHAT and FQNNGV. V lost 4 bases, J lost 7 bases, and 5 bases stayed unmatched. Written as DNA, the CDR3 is TGTGCCAGCAGCTGGGGACTAGCGGGCGGTAATGAGCAGTTCTTC. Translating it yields CASSWGLAGGNEQFF. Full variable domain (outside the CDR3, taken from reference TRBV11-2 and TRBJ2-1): EAGVAQSPRYKIIEKRQSVAFWCNPISGHATLYWYQQILGQGPKLLIQFQNNGVVDDSQLPKDRFSAERLKGVDSTLKIQPAKLEDSAVYLCASSWGLAGGNEQFFGPGTRLTVL.

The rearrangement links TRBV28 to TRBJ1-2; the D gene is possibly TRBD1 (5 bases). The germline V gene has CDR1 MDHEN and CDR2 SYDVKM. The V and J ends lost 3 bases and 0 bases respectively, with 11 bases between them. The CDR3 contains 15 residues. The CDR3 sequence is CASSFLPQANYGYTF. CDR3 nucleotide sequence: TGTGCCAGCAGTTTTCTACCACAGGCTAACTATGGCTACACCTTC.